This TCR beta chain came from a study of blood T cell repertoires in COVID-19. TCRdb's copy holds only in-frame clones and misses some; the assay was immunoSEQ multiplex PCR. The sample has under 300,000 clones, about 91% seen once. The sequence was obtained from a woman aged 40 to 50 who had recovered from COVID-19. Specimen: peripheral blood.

In nucleotides, the CDR3 is TGTGCCAGTAGTACAGATAGACAGTCCACCCAGTACTTC. Its protein is CASSTDRQSTQYF. The rearrangement uses TRBV19 and TRBJ2-5, with D possibly matching TRBD1 (5 bases). The CDR3 loop spans 13 amino acids. The germline CDR1 and CDR2 sequences are LNHDA and SQIVND (reference sequence). V lost 4 bases to trimming and J lost 8 bases, with 14 bases between them.